The sample holds many counts of the clone carrying this T cell receptor beta chain. The antigen remains undetermined. The data belong to a study of molecular identifiers for immune sequencing clone quantification. Study-level background: Across replicate runs, RNA obtained from approximately 20,000 or 100,000 naive CD8 cells was divided into five, with four undergoing sequencing.

Study-wide points: Underestimation of highly expanded clone sizes could arise where identical TCR molecules share a barcode.

CDR1 is LNHDA, CDR2 SQIVND, per germline (reference sequence). After removal of 4 bases from V and 14 bases from J, the junction contained 8 bases not matched to a gene. This CDR3 comprises 13 residues. TCRdb fed the PCR reads into MiXCR, producing one record per CDR3 protein. The sample gives more than 300,000 distinct CDR3 sequences, roughly 23% of which show up once; approximately 0.8% is in the top ten. Libraries of naive CD8 T cells were made from roughly 18,000 to 920,000 sorted cells. They used 10%, 30% or 50% RNA. Based on a CD8+CD4-CCR7+CD45RA+ profile, naive CD8 T cells were sorted. The chain uses TRBV19 and TRBJ2-1, with 10 nucleotides matching TRBD2. The sequenced material came from naive CD8+ T cells from blood, with Jurkat cell RNA spiked in. Subset given: FACS-sorted CD8+CD4-CCR7+CD45RA+ naive T cells. This TCR was sampled from a human donor in good health. Some libraries in this study had Jurkat cell RNA spiked in. CDR3 DNA sequence: TGTGCCAGTAGTAGCGACTCTAGCGGGGGAGAGTTCTTC. This codes for CASSSDSSGGEFF.